The 24 T cell receptor beta chains reported below all come from one sample, sequenced in a study of somatic mutations in cytotoxic T cells in rheumatoid arthritis. TCRdb's table, derived via immunoSEQ multiplex PCR, lists solely in-frame clones and lacks some. This sample carries more than 15,000 clones, more than 65% of them seen once, and the ten largest clones take roughly 15%. Sequencing input: CD8+ T cells sorted from blood. The receptors come from an adult with rheumatoid arthritis.

Of note for this clone: The junction shows a germline mismatch at one end, possibly a read error. V gene TRBV7-7 combines with J gene TRBJ2-5; the D gene is possibly TRBD1 (6 bases). The V gene's germline CDR1 is SSHAT and CDR2 FNYEAQ (reference sequence). CDR3 length: 18 amino acids. The DNA for the CDR3 is TGTGCTAGCAGCTTGAGTGTCAGGGGCCGAGGGGTTAGGGAGACCCAGTACTTC. Residues: CASSLSVRGRGVRETQYF.

The gene calls are TRBV27 and TRBJ2-5; unclear D gene. The CDR3 spans 13 residues. Trimming took off 2 bases at V and 2 bases at J, with 6 bases between the two ends. Germline CDR1 and CDR2: MNHEY and SMNVEV (reference sequence). The CDR3 coding sequence is TGTGCCAGCAGTTTAATTCAGCAAGAGACCCAGTACTTC. It encodes CASSLIQQETQYF.

The V call is TRBV5-1, the J call TRBJ1-1; D gene ambiguous. The germline V and J ends were trimmed by 3 bases and 0 bases, with 12 bases remaining between them. This CDR3 has 15 amino acids. CDR1 and CDR2 from the germline V gene are SGHRS and YFSETQ. The CDR3 nucleotides are TGCGCCAGCAGCTCTCTATTGGGAGTGAACACTGAAGCTTTCTTT. Protein product: CASSSLLGVNTEAFF.

The V gene is TRBV11-2, the J gene TRBJ1-1, with TRBD1 matching 7 bases. This CDR3 has 13 amino acids. The ends lost 6 bases at V and 2 bases at J; junction bases unmatched: 3. CDR1 and CDR2 from the germline V gene are SGHAT and FQNNGV. CDR3 in DNA: TGTGCCAGCAGTCGGACAGGCAACACTGAAGCTTTCTTT. Translated, it gives CASSRTGNTEAFF.

The genes are TRBV6-1 and TRBJ2-1; perhaps TRBD2 as D (6 bases). In germline, CDR1 is MNHNS, CDR2 SASEGT. Trimming removed 10 bases at V and 3 bases at J, with 10 bases between. The CDR3 runs 12 residues. This CDR3 is CAILGLYNEQFF. As DNA, the CDR3 is TGTGCCATCTTGGGACTCTACAATGAGCAGTTCTTC.

The chain is built from TRBV7-9 and TRBJ1-1; D might be TRBD1 (5 bases). V lost 1 base to trimming and J lost 8 bases, with 23 bases between them. In germline, CDR1 is SEHNR, CDR2 FQNEAQ (reference sequence). The CDR3 has 17 amino acids. Here the CDR3 reads CASSLDPKGPYGDEAFF. As DNA, the CDR3 is TGTGCCAGCAGCTTAGATCCAAAGGGGCCGTACGGCGACGAAGCTTTCTTT. The whole variable domain, remainder taken from reference TRBV7-9 and TRBJ1-1, is DTGVSQNPRHKITKRGQNVTFRCDPISEHNRLYWYRQTLGQGPEFLTYFQNEAQLEKSRLLSDRFSAERPKGSFSTLEIQRTEQGDSAMYLCASSLDPKGPYGDEAFFGQGTRLTVV.

This clone has only a few counts. The V and J genes are TRBV5-6 and TRBJ1-6, with 7 bases that match TRBD1. J lost 9 bases, V lost 0 bases, and 9 bases had no gene match. The CDR3 spans 16 residues. Germline-derived CDR1 and CDR2 are SGHDT and YYEEEE. DNA of the CDR3: TGTGCCAGCAGCTTGGAAGGGGGCGCAGCTGGTTCACCCCTCCACTTT. As protein: CASSLEGGAAGSPLHF.

The chain links TRBV7-9 to TRBJ1-4, with D perhaps matching TRBD1 (6 bases). The germline V gene has CDR1 SEHNR and CDR2 FQNEAQ (reference sequence). With 2 bases removed from V and 7 bases from J, the gap between germline ends came to 8 bases. The CDR3 is 13 amino acids. The CDR3 region has the DNA TGTGCCAGCAGCTTACTACAGGGTGAAAAACTGTTTTTT. It translates to CASSLLQGEKLFF.

The chain is built from TRBV9 and TRBJ1-4, with TRBD1 as a possible D gene (5 bases). Germline V CDR1 and CDR2: SGDLS, YYNGEE. The V end lost 3 bases, the J end lost 2 bases, and 11 bases lay between the germline ends. This CDR3 comprises 15 residues. In DNA, the CDR3 is TGTGCCAGCAGCGGGCCGGGGGGGACTAATGAAAAACTGTTTTTT. Translation gives CASSGPGGTNEKLFF.

The chain is built from TRBV4-1 and TRBJ2-3; no reliable D call. From germline, CDR1 is MGHRA and CDR2 YSYEKL. V was cut by 0 bases and J by 7 bases, with 8 bases left in between. There are 13 residues in the CDR3. For the CDR3, the DNA is TGCGCCAGCAGCCAAGATTACCGGAATACGCAGTATTTT. This encodes CASSQDYRNTQYF.

The V call is TRBV19, the J call TRBJ2-1, with TRBD2 matching over 9 bases. The germline V gene encodes CDR1 LNHDA and CDR2 SQIVND (reference sequence). The V gene end was trimmed by 5 bases and the J gene end by 6 bases; junction bases not matched to a gene: 5. The CDR3 has 14 residues. The chain's CDR3 is CASSAGLASNEQFF. For the CDR3, the DNA is TGTGCCAGTAGTGCAGGACTAGCGTCCAATGAGCAGTTCTTC. Supplemented by reference TRBV19 and TRBJ2-1, the full variable domain reads DGGITQSPKYLFRKEGQNVTLSCEQNLNHDAMYWYRQDPGQGLRLIYYSQIVNDFQKGDIAEGYSVSREKKESFPLTVTSAQKNPTAFYLCASSAGLASNEQFFGPGTRLTVL.

V and J are TRBV19 and TRBJ2-7; 8 bases fit TRBD2. CDR3 size: 15 residues. With V trimmed by 2 bases and J by 2 bases, 5 bases remained unmatched. Germline lookup yields CDR1 LNHDA and CDR2 SQIVND (reference sequence). The CDR3 loop is CASSIRAGVAYEQYF. DNA for the CDR3: TGTGCCAGTAGTATACGAGCGGGGGTGGCCTACGAGCAGTACTTC.

The chain carries TRBV6-5 and TRBJ2-3; possible D gene TRBD2, 5 bases. The CDR3 totals 15 residues. The germline gives CDR1 MNHEY, CDR2 SVGAGI. V shed 2 bases and J shed 2 bases, with 11 bases lying between them. The CDR3 DNA sequence: TGTGCCAGCAGTTACGACGGTAGCGCCACAGATACGCAGTATTTT. The encoded protein is CASSYDGSATDTQYF.

This rearrangement joins TRBV10-3 to TRBJ1-1; 8 bases match TRBD1. The V and J ends lost 7 bases and 2 bases, in that order; junction bases with no gene match: 6. Germline CDR1 and CDR2: ENHRY and SYGVKD. This CDR3 spans 14 amino acids. The chain's CDR3 is CAITTGGENTEAFF. The CDR3 DNA follows: TGTGCCATCACTACAGGGGGGGAAAACACTGAAGCTTTCTTT.

The chain has TRBV4-2 and TRBJ2-2, with D possibly being TRBD1 (6 bases). Germline V gene lookup returns CDR1 LGHNA and CDR2 YNFKEQ. The CDR3 runs to 16 residues. V lost 1 base and J lost 5, with 14 bases in between. As DNA, the CDR3 is TGTGCCAGCAGCCAAGCAGCAGGGGTAGCGACCGGGGAGCTGTTTTTT. It translates to CASSQAAGVATGELFF.

V is TRBV18 and J is TRBJ1-2; D is perhaps TRBD1 (5 bases). With 4 bases removed from V and 7 bases from J, the gap between germline ends came to 22 bases. There are 16 residues in the CDR3. Germline V lookup: CDR1 KGHSH, CDR2 LQKENI. In DNA, the CDR3 is TGTGCCAGCTCACAGATTCGGGACGGGGGTCGGAGTGGCTACACCTTC. This encodes CASSQIRDGGRSGYTF.

The chain carries TRBV25-1 and TRBJ1-2; D perhaps matches TRBD1 (5 bases). Germline V gives CDR1 MGHDK, CDR2 SYGVNS. V lost 7 bases to trimming and J lost 3 bases, with 21 bases between them. The CDR3 runs 16 residues. The CDR3 is CASTPLEGAPYYGYTF. The CDR3 nucleotides are TGTGCCAGCACCCCACTTGAAGGGGCACCCTACTATGGCTACACCTTC.

This chain connects TRBV4-1 to TRBJ2-6; 14 bases fit TRBD2. V dropped 4 bases and J dropped 2; count of bases not matched to a gene: 4. The CDR3 runs 18 residues. Germline V gene lookup returns CDR1 MGHRA and CDR2 YSYEKL. The CDR3 spells CASSPGLAGGPGANVLTF. CDR3 sequence (DNA): TGCGCCAGCAGCCCTGGACTAGCGGGGGGCCCTGGGGCCAACGTCCTGACTTTC.

This clone has only one observation. The DNA of the CDR3 is TGTGCTAGTGGTTTGGAGCAGGGACTAGCTAACGTCAATGAGCAGTTCTTC. Translating gives CASGLEQGLANVNEQFF. The chain has TRBV12-5 and TRBJ2-1; 9 nucleotides align to TRBD2. The V gene's germline CDR1 is LGHNT and CDR2 FRNRAP. CDR3 length: 17 amino acids. Germline trimming cut 1 base from V and 6 bases from J; bases unmatched to any gene: 10.

This chain uses TRBV7-2 with TRBJ1-5; tentatively, D is TRBD1 (5 bases). In germline, CDR1 is SGHTA, CDR2 FQGNSA. CDR3 length: 14 amino acids. V was shortened by 5 bases and J by 5 bases, with 13 bases between the two germline ends. The CDR3 reads CASSPRTGDQPQHF. CDR3 nucleotide sequence: TGTGCCAGCAGCCCAAGGACGGGGGATCAGCCCCAGCATTTT.

This chain uses TRBV6-1 with TRBJ2-5; 7 bases match TRBD1. The end of the DNA is better explained by TRBJ2-7, so the J call may be wrong. The CDR3 length is 13 residues. The germline V gene has CDR1 MNHNS and CDR2 SASEGT. The CDR3 region is CASSEHGQDEQYF. CDR3 nucleotide sequence: TGTGCCAGCAGTGAGCACGGACAGGACGAGCAGTACTTC.

The gene calls are TRBV5-4 and TRBJ2-1; D is perhaps TRBD1 (6 bases). Germline V gene lookup returns CDR1 SGHNT and CDR2 YYREEE (reference sequence). The CDR3 totals 13 residues. Trimming cost V 5 bases and J 4 bases, with 10 bases left between them. The CDR3 DNA is TGTGCCAGCAGACAGGGTACTTACAATGAGCAGTTCTTC. Translation gives CASRQGTYNEQFF.

This clone occurred once. The chain links TRBV5-1 to TRBJ2-3, with D possibly matching TRBD1 (6 bases). Germline values: CDR1 SGHRS, CDR2 YFSETQ. Deletions cut 4 bases from V and 4 bases from J, with 13 bases between. The CDR3 covers 14 residues. The CDR3 nucleotides are TGCGCCAGCAGCCGATACAGGGCCCCAGATACGCAGTATTTT. Amino acids: CASSRYRAPDTQYF.

As for this clone: A read error may produce the germline difference seen at one junction end. The J gene is TRBJ1-2, the V gene TRBV29-1; 9 bases are a match to TRBD1. Germline V gene sequence: CDR1 SQVTM, CDR2 ANQGSEA. This CDR3 comprises 11 residues. CDR3 loop: CSVEGGDRVCF. In DNA, the CDR3 is TGCAGCGTTGAAGGTGGGGACAGGGTTTGTTTC.